Listed below are T cell receptor beta chains from one sample, sequenced in a study of regulatory T cells in long-lasting Graves disease. TCRdb analysed the multiplex PCR reads with MiXCR anew, one entry per CDR3 protein. The table shows around 460,000 distinct CDR3 sequences, with about 20% occurring only once. The sequences come from peripheral blood mononuclear cells (PBMCs), collected when the disease was refractory, from a patient treated with antithyroid drugs. These receptors were collected from a female donor with Graves disease. Each CDR3 is given with its conserved first and last residue. D genes are given only for firm matches. Rows may omit the clone size; those that give it use once, few, many or a size class.

d_gene,abundance,v_gene,j_gene,CDR3nt,CDR3aa
TRBD1,.,TRBV6-2/TRBV6-3,TRBJ2-5,TGTGCCAGCTATATGTGGACAGGGGAGACCCAGTACTTC,CASYMWTGETQYF
TRBD2,.,TRBV11-2,TRBJ2-1,TGTGCCAGCAGCTTAGCGAGATTAGGACTAGCGGGGGTATACGAGCAGTTCTTC,CASSLARLGLAGVYEQFF
.,.,TRBV18,TRBJ2-4,TGTGCCAGCTCACCGGACAGATCCAAAAACATTCAGTACTTC,CASSPDRSKNIQYF
.,few,TRBV5-5,TRBJ1-4,TGTGCCAGCAGCCTAGCGGGGGGCAGTGAAAAACTGTTTTTT,CASSLAGGSEKLFF
TRBD2,.,TRBV3-1,TRBJ2-3,TGTGCCAGCAGCCAAGATTGGGGACTAGCAACAGATACGCAGTATTTT,CASSQDWGLATDTQYF
.,many,TRBV6-2/TRBV6-3,TRBJ1-1,TGTGCCAGCAAAGCAGGCTTTGAAGCTTTCTTT,CASKAGFEAFF
.,many,TRBV20-1,TRBJ2-1,TGCAGTGCTAATAGGGAGGAGACTGAGCAGTTCTTC,CSANREETEQFF
TRBD2,few,TRBV11-1,TRBJ2-2,TGTGCCAGCAGGCGCAATAGCGGGGGAGGATCTGGGGAGCTGTTTTTT,CASRRNSGGGSGELFF
.,.,TRBV4-1,TRBJ1-2,TGCGCCAGCAGCCGGGCCCGGAGTGGCTACACCTTC,CASSRARSGYTF
.,.,TRBV7-8,TRBJ1-6,TGTGCCAGCAGCTTGAACAGGATCGGCACTGAAACTTTCTTT,CASSLNRIGTETFF
.,many,TRBV15,TRBJ2-5,TGTGCCACCAGCAGAGAGTTGCAAGAGACCCAGTACTTC,CATSRELQETQYF
.,.,TRBV6-1,TRBJ1-4,TGTGCCAGCAGCCGCACACCAACTAATGAAAAACTGTTTTTT,CASSRTPTNEKLFF
TRBD2,many,TRBV13,TRBJ2-7,TGTGCCAGCAGCTTAGGCCTAGCGGGAAACTACGAGCAGTACTTC,CASSLGLAGNYEQYF
.,.,TRBV10-3,TRBJ1-1,TGTGCCATCAAGTCGGGGACTGAAGCTTTCTTT,CAIKSGTEAFF
TRBD1,.,TRBV10-3,TRBJ2-2,TGTGCCATCAGTGCAGCAGGGGGCATCACCGGGGAGCTGTTTTTT,CAISAAGGITGELFF
.,.,TRBV5-1,TRBJ1-2,TGCGCCAGCAGCCGGGGGGAAGCTAACTATGGCTACACCTTC,CASSRGEANYGYTF
.,.,TRBV13,TRBJ2-7,TGTGCCAGCAGCCATATAGGAGTCTCCTACGAGCAGTACTTC,CASSHIGVSYEQYF
TRBD2,once,TRBV6-5,TRBJ2-1,TGTGCCAGCAGTTCCACGGGAGGGTGGGGCAATGAGCAGTTCTTC,CASSSTGGWGNEQFF
TRBD1,many,TRBV20-1,TRBJ1-2,TGCAGTGCCAGAAGGGGGCTAGCTAACTATGGCTACACCTTC,CSARRGLANYGYTF
TRBD1,few,TRBV25-1,TRBJ2-1,TGTGCCAGCAAACTTGGCCCGGGACAGGGGGGCCTAGATTGGTTCTTC,CASKLGPGQGGLDWFF
.,.,TRBV25-1,TRBJ1-1,TGTGCCAGCAGTAACGGACAGAAAGCTTTCTTT,CASSNGQKAFF
.,many,TRBV28,TRBJ1-5,TGTGCCAGCGTCGGGACTCTTGAGAATCAGCCCCAGCATTTT,CASVGTLENQPQHF
.,few,TRBV20-1,TRBJ1-2,TGCAGTGCCTTGACAGAATCTAACTATGGCTACACCTTC,CSALTESNYGYTF
.,.,TRBV5-5,TRBJ1-1,TGTGCCAGCAGCTTGGCCTCGTTAGGCACTGAAGCTTTCTTT,CASSLASLGTEAFF
.,.,TRBV13,TRBJ1-1,TGTGCCAGCAGCTTGGGCGGGGTTCGTACTGAAGCTTTCTTT,CASSLGGVRTEAFF
.,few,TRBV7-2,TRBJ1-3,TGTGCCAGCAGCTTTCCCCACGGGCACTCTGGAAACACCATATATTTT,CASSFPHGHSGNTIYF
TRBD2,few,TRBV5-1,TRBJ2-7,TGCGCCAGCAGCCGCGGGGGGGCCGGGTTATACGAGCAGTACTTC,CASSRGGAGLYEQYF
.,few,TRBV12-3/TRBV12-4,TRBJ1-5,TGTGCCAGCAGTTTAGGGACACCCCGAGGGCCCCAGCATTTT,CASSLGTPRGPQHF
TRBD1,many,TRBV29-1,TRBJ1-2,TGCAGCGTTAAGTTTGTTTTGGGACAGGGCTATGGCTACACCTTC,CSVKFVLGQGYGYTF
.,.,TRBV7-9,TRBJ1-4,TGTGCCAGCAGCTTAGGCCTGGGAGACCTGGAAAAACTGTTTTTT,CASSLGLGDLEKLFF
.,.,TRBV6-1,TRBJ1-1,TGTGCCAGCAATATGGGGTCCCTGAACACTGAAGCTTTCTTT,CASNMGSLNTEAFF
.,.,TRBV20-1,TRBJ1-1,TGCAGTGCTAGAGATGAATTGAACAGGGTCGGGATAGGCATAACTGAAGCTTTCTTT,CSARDELNRVGIGITEAFF
TRBD1,many,TRBV6-5,TRBJ1-2,TGTGCCAGCAGTTATTCCGGACAGGGGACGTATGGCTACACCTTC,CASSYSGQGTYGYTF
.,few,TRBV19,TRBJ1-2,TGTGCCAGTAGTATAGAAGTCTATGGCTACACCTTC,CASSIEVYGYTF
TRBD1,few,TRBV6-2/TRBV6-3,TRBJ1-2,TGTGCCAGCAATACCGGGACAGGGAGGTATGGCTACACCTTC,CASNTGTGRYGYTF
.,.,TRBV10-3,TRBJ1-5,TGTGCCGTCCGCCTGGGTTCTCACGAGGGGCCCCAGCATTTT,CAVRLGSHEGPQHF
.,many,TRBV6-1,TRBJ2-6,TGTGCCAGCAGTACAGGGAGCTCTGGGGCCAACGTCCTGACTTTC,CASSTGSSGANVLTF
.,.,TRBV10-3,TRBJ2-5,TGTGCCATCAGCGATCCGCAGGTAAAGCAAGAGACCCAGTACTTC,CAISDPQVKQETQYF
.,many,TRBV6-5,TRBJ1-1,TGTGCCAGCAGTTGGACTGGCGCGGTTGGCAGGGGAGCTTTCTTT,CASSWTGAVGRGAFF
.,many,TRBV6-5,TRBJ1-2,TGTGCCAGCAGTTCCCAAGGATATGGCTACACCTTC,CASSSQGYGYTF
.,.,TRBV12-3/TRBV12-4,TRBJ1-1,TGTGCCAGCAGATACACCCTGGACACTGAAGCTTTCTTT,CASRYTLDTEAFF
TRBD2,many,TRBV12-3/TRBV12-4,TRBJ2-2,TGTGCCAGCATCTTAAGCGGGAGCACCGGGGAGCTGTTTTTT,CASILSGSTGELFF
TRBD1,few,TRBV6-1,TRBJ1-5,TGTGCCAGCAGTGAAAAGACAGGGCCCAATCAGCCCCAGCATTTT,CASSEKTGPNQPQHF
TRBD1,.,TRBV12-3/TRBV12-4,TRBJ2-3,TGTGCCAGCAGTTTAGGGACAGGGAGCACAGATACGCAGTATTTT,CASSLGTGSTDTQYF
.,.,TRBV6-1,TRBJ1-2,TGTGCCAGCTCATACCGCGGGGCAGGCTCGACTAACTATGGCTACACCTTC,CASSYRGAGSTNYGYTF
.,many,TRBV5-1,TRBJ1-1,TGCGCCAGCAGCTTGGACAGGGCGTCGGATGAAGCTTTCTTT,CASSLDRASDEAFF
.,many,TRBV11-2,TRBJ1-5,TGTGCCAGCAGCTTAGGCAGAGATCAGCCCCAGCATTTT,CASSLGRDQPQHF